Presented here are 31 T cell receptor beta chains from one specimen sequenced in a study of spatial heterogeneity in lung cancer. TCRdb re-analysed the 5' RACE reads in MiXCR, keeping a single row per CDR3 protein. The sample carries about 41,000 distinct CDR3 sequences, 10% to 13% recorded once. Time point here: blood at routine non-recurrence follow-up after resection. This sample comprised PBMCs, obtained at follow-up. The receptors come from a female donor with early-stage non-small cell lung cancer.

The table lists this clonotype with many counts. The V call is TRBV5-1, the J call TRBJ2-7; no definite D call. CDR3 length equals 14 residues. The V end lost 4 bases, the J end lost 2 bases, and 13 bases lay between the germline ends. Germline-derived CDR1 and CDR2 are SGHRS and YFSETQ. The CDR3 here is CASSPSPHTYEQYF. The CDR3 DNA sequence: TGCGCCAGCAGCCCCTCACCGCATACCTACGAGCAGTACTTC.

This clonotype has ten or more counts. The CDR3 region has the DNA TGTGCCAGCAGTCTCACGGGCTTCGATGAGCAGTTCTTC. Protein: CASSLTGFDEQFF. The chain recombines TRBV6-1 with TRBJ2-1; D gene ambiguous. The CDR3 totals 13 residues. Germline V lookup: CDR1 MNHNS, CDR2 SASEGT. V lost 5 bases and J lost 8, with 13 bases in between.

This clonotype was detected many times. V and J are TRBV6-1 and TRBJ1-5, with a tentative D call TRBD1 (6 bases). Trimming cost V 4 bases and J 1 base, with 14 bases left between them. The germline CDR1 and CDR2 sequences are MNHNS and SASEGT. The CDR3 length is 16 residues. The CDR3, as DNA: TGTGCCAGCAGTGGCGGACAGTTAAGGAGCAATCAGCCCCAGCATTTT. Amino acids: CASSGGQLRSNQPQHF.

This clonotype was found a few times. V is TRBV4-2 and J is TRBJ2-7; 9 nucleotides line up with TRBD1. Per the germline V gene, CDR1 is LGHNA and CDR2 is YNFKEQ. This CDR3 is built from 15 residues. V gave up 1 base and J gave up 4 bases; unmatched junction bases: 5. The CDR3 loop is CASSQVGTGPYEQYF. In nucleotides, the CDR3 is TGTGCCAGCAGCCAAGTAGGGACAGGGCCATACGAGCAGTACTTC.

J is TRBJ1-5 and V is TRBV4-2; tentatively, D is TRBD1 (5 bases). The CDR3 covers 16 residues. The V gene lost 0 bases and the J gene lost 3 bases, with 12 bases spanning the gap. CDR1 and CDR2 (germline): LGHNA, YNFKEQ. Written as DNA, the CDR3 is TGTGCCAGCAGCCAAGAAGGGGCGCGGGTCAATCAGCCCCAGCATTTT. Its translation: CASSQEGARVNQPQHF.

This clonotype was seen ten or more times. The rearrangement joins TRBV11-2 to TRBJ1-5; no firm D call. Germline loops: CDR1 SGHAT, CDR2 FQNNGV. Trimming cost V 1 base and J 7 bases, with 11 bases left between them. This CDR3 has 14 amino acids. In nucleotides, the CDR3 is TGTGCCAGCAGCTTAGTCGGGAGTGGGCAGCCCCAGCATTTT. Amino acid sequence: CASSLVGSGQPQHF. Looking up the rest from reference TRBV11-2 and TRBJ1-5 gives the full variable domain: EAGVAQSPRYKIIEKRQSVAFWCNPISGHATLYWYQQILGQGPKLLIQFQNNGVVDDSQLPKDRFSAERLKGVDSTLKIQPAKLEDSAVYLCASSLVGSGQPQHFGDGTRLSIL.

This clonotype was detected a few times. The chain employs TRBV7-2 and TRBJ2-3; TRBD2 might be the D (5 bases). This CDR3 contains 15 residues. The ends were cut back, 3 bases at V and 1 base at J, with 11 bases in the middle. Germline V gene data show CDR1 as SGHTA and CDR2 as FQGNSA. CDR3 sequence: CASSFSRGRTDTQYF. The DNA for the CDR3 is TGTGCCAGCAGCTTTAGTCGGGGTCGCACAGATACGCAGTATTTT.

This clonotype showed up many times. The chain uses TRBV24-1 and TRBJ2-2, with D possibly matching TRBD2 (5 bases). Germline V gene sequence: CDR1 KGHDR, CDR2 SFDVKD. V gave up 4 bases and J gave up 4 bases, with 15 bases separating them. The CDR3 contains 16 residues. The CDR3 DNA sequence: TGTGCCACCAGTGAGCCCGAGGGAGCGAGCACCGGGGAGCTGTTTTTT. It encodes CATSEPEGASTGELFF.

This clonotype has just a few counts. The V and J genes are TRBV5-6 and TRBJ2-3; the match to TRBD1 covers 7 bases. In germline, CDR1 is SGHDT, CDR2 YYEEEE. V lost 3 bases and J lost 2; bases outside the gene matches: 6. CDR3 length: 15 residues. CDR3 sequence (DNA): TGTGCCAGCAGCTCTTGGACAGGAGCCACAGATACGCAGTATTTT. Amino acid sequence: CASSSWTGATDTQYF.

J is TRBJ2-1 and V is TRBV10-3; D possibly matches TRBD1 or TRBD2 (6 bases each). CDR1 is ENHRY and CDR2 is SYGVKD in the germline V gene. Deletions cut 6 bases from V and 7 bases from J, with 13 bases between. This CDR3 is built from 13 residues. The CDR3 loop reads CAIRGGSGNEQFF. The DNA of the CDR3 is TGTGCCATCAGAGGGGGGTCAGGTAATGAGCAGTTCTTC.

In this sample, this clonotype turned up many times. V gene TRBV14 combines with J gene TRBJ2-7, with unresolved D. The CDR3 runs to 13 residues. Trimming left V 4 bases short and J 4 bases short, with 11 bases between. CDR1 SGHDN and CDR2 FVKESK come from the germline V gene. The CDR3: CASSPSPRYEQYF. CDR3 sequence (DNA): TGTGCCAGCAGCCCCTCCCCCCGTTACGAGCAGTACTTC.

This clonotype has just a few counts. This chain joins TRBV11-2 and TRBJ2-7; D is possibly TRBD1 or TRBD2 (5 bases each). V shed 5 bases and J shed 4 bases, with 21 bases lying between them. The CDR3 consists of 16 residues. Germline-derived CDR1 and CDR2 are SGHAT and FQNNGV. The CDR3 is CASSRPGAGKSYEQYF. CDR3 in DNA: TGTGCCAGCAGCCGGCCCGGGGCAGGGAAGTCGTACGAGCAGTACTTC. The full variable domain, rest sourced from reference TRBV11-2 and TRBJ2-7, is EAGVAQSPRYKIIEKRQSVAFWCNPISGHATLYWYQQILGQGPKLLIQFQNNGVVDDSQLPKDRFSAERLKGVDSTLKIQPAKLEDSAVYLCASSRPGAGKSYEQYFGPGTRLTVT.

This clonotype was counted ten times or more. The J gene is TRBJ2-3, the V gene TRBV28, with 8 bases identical to TRBD1. In germline, CDR1 is MDHEN, CDR2 SYDVKM. This CDR3 spans 15 amino acids. The trim removed 6 bases at V and 5 bases at J, leaving 10 bases unmatched. Here the CDR3 DNA reads TGTGCCAGCAGCCCGGCAGGGACAGGCCTAGATACGCAGTATTTT. This encodes CASSPAGTGLDTQYF.

The rearrangement uses TRBV9 and TRBJ2-1; no clear D. Trimming left V 3 bases short and J 5 bases short, with 18 bases between. The CDR3 has 16 residues. The germline gives CDR1 SGDLS, CDR2 YYNGEE. CDR3: CASSDGVGIGDNEQFF. For the CDR3, the DNA is TGTGCCAGCAGCGACGGTGTCGGTATAGGAGACAATGAGCAGTTCTTC.

This clonotype was recorded many times. The CDR3 nucleotides read TGTGCCAGCTCACCAGGGGCCTCAGGGACAGGGCCCTACAATGAGCAGTTCTTC. Translated: CASSPGASGTGPYNEQFF. This sequence joins TRBV18 and TRBJ2-1; TRBD1 matches 9 bases. Per germline, CDR1 KGHSH and CDR2 LQKENI. There are 18 residues in the CDR3. V lost 2 bases to trimming and J lost 2 bases; unmatched junction nucleotides: 10.

The table lists this clonotype with many counts. The chain links TRBV29-1 to TRBJ2-3; a possible D gene is TRBD1 (5 bases). V lost 8 bases, J lost 4 bases, and 19 bases lay in between. Germline assignment: CDR1 SQVTM and CDR2 ANQGSEA. The length of the CDR3 is 14 residues. Here the CDR3 reads CSSGQGSSADTQYF. CDR3 DNA: TGCAGCAGTGGCCAGGGATCCTCCGCAGATACGCAGTATTTT.

This clonotype appeared a few times. This sequence joins TRBV18 and TRBJ1-4; D is ambiguous. The CDR3 contains 12 residues. Trimming took off 4 bases at V and 7 bases at J, with 7 bases between the two ends. Germline V gene data show CDR1 as KGHSH and CDR2 as LQKENI. CDR3 bases: TGTGCCAGCTCACAGCGAAGTGAAAAACTGTTTTTT. As protein: CASSQRSEKLFF.

Concerning this clonotype: It may be a read error: a sequence one base away is much more abundant. The chain carries TRBV10-3 and TRBJ2-3; a possible D gene is TRBD1 (6 bases). Trimming removed 7 bases from V and 2 bases from J, with 13 bases in between. CDR3 size: 14 residues. Germline values: CDR1 ENHRY, CDR2 SYGVKD. The CDR3 protein is CAITRQEITDTQYF. In DNA, the CDR3 is TGTGCCATCACCCGACAGGAAATCACAGATACGCAGTATTTT.

This clonotype was recorded a few times. DNA for the CDR3: TGTGCCAGTAGTATAGGCCAGGCTCCATCGTGGGACGAGCAGTACTTC. Translation gives CASSIGQAPSWDEQYF. The rearrangement joins TRBV19 to TRBJ2-7; D is uncertain. Deletions cut 1 base from V and 5 bases from J, with 18 bases between. CDR1 and CDR2 from the germline V gene are LNHDA and SQIVND (reference sequence). This CDR3 region has 16 residues.

This clonotype was counted at least ten times. The chain recombines TRBV29-1 with TRBJ2-5, with 8 bases identical to TRBD1. This CDR3 has 13 residues. V lost 3 bases and J lost 1; bases outside the gene matches: 1. Per germline, CDR1 SQVTM and CDR2 ANQGSEA. The CDR3 sequence is CSVETGVQETQYF. Written as DNA, the CDR3 is TGCAGCGTTGAGACAGGGGTCCAAGAGACCCAGTACTTC.

This clonotype was picked up a small number of times. The chain employs TRBV3-1 and TRBJ2-7; 9 positions agree with TRBD1. Germline CDR1 LGHDT, CDR2 YNNKEL (reference sequence). Losses at the gene ends were 6 bases for V and 3 bases for J; bases not matched to a gene: 9. CDR3 length equals 15 residues. As DNA, the CDR3 is TGTGCCAGCAGTAACTTACCGGACAGGGGCTACGAGCAGTACTTC. Encoded protein: CASSNLPDRGYEQYF.

This clonotype occurred many times. The V gene is TRBV6-2 or TRBV6-3, the J gene TRBJ1-5, with D maybe TRBD1 (5 bases). Germline V gene sequence: CDR1 MNHEY, CDR2 SVGEGT. This CDR3 region has 15 residues. V dropped 0 bases and J dropped 0 bases, with 6 bases sitting between them. This CDR3 reads CASSYSRGSNQPQHF. The CDR3 nucleotides read TGTGCCAGCAGTTACTCGAGGGGTAGCAATCAGCCCCAGCATTTT.

This clonotype was seen a few times. The chain couples TRBV20-1 to TRBJ2-7; the match to TRBD2 covers 10 bases. V lost 6 bases, J lost 7 bases, and 6 bases stayed unmatched. The CDR3 extends over 12 amino acids. Per the germline V gene, CDR1 is DFQATT and CDR2 is SNEGSKA (reference sequence). The CDR3 protein is CSAPTSGREQYF. Written as DNA, the CDR3 is TGCAGTGCCCCGACTAGCGGGCGGGAGCAGTACTTC.

This clonotype was counted many times. The chain employs TRBV15 and TRBJ2-2; 7 bases agree with TRBD1. The CDR3 length is 17 residues. V lost 1 base to trimming and J lost 6 bases; unmatched junction nucleotides: 11. The germline CDR1 and CDR2 sequences are LNHNV and YYDKDF (reference sequence). CDR3 sequence: CATSRVTGARSPGELFF. CDR3 coding DNA: TGTGCCACCAGCAGAGTAACAGGGGCTAGATCTCCCGGGGAGCTGTTTTTT.

This clonotype was seen repeatedly, ten times or more. The CDR3 DNA follows: TGTGCCAGCAGGGCGGACAGCGCAGCCTACGAGCAGTACTTC. Its translation is CASRADSAAYEQYF. The chain is built from TRBV2 and TRBJ2-7; a weak D match, TRBD1 (6 bases). The germline V gene has CDR1 SNHLY and CDR2 FYNNEI. V dropped 6 bases and J dropped 2 bases, with 14 bases sitting between them. CDR3 length equals 14 residues.

Ten or more counts support this clonotype. V is TRBV28 and J is TRBJ2-2; the D is unclear. The CDR3 spans 15 residues. Germline V gives CDR1 MDHEN, CDR2 SYDVKM. The ends were cut back, 6 bases at V and 4 bases at J, with 15 bases in the middle. CDR3 in DNA: TGTGCCAGCAGCCCAAACAGCTTTGGCACCGGGGAGCTGTTTTTT. As protein: CASSPNSFGTGELFF.

The table lists this clonotype with a few counts. V is TRBV5-1 and J is TRBJ2-2, with D possibly TRBD1 on 7 matching bases. Germline V gives CDR1 SGHRS, CDR2 YFSETQ. Between the trimmed V and J ends, which lost 4 bases and 5 bases, there was a span of 18 bases. The CDR3 contains 16 residues. CDR3 DNA: TGCGCCAGCAGCCGTTCAGGGGGGCAGAGGACCGGGGAGCTGTTTTTT. This codes for CASSRSGGQRTGELFF.

This chain's CDR3 is CASSQSSYEQYF. CDR3 bases: TGTGCCAGCAGCCAAAGCTCCTACGAGCAGTACTTC. This chain connects TRBV7-2 to TRBJ2-7; D gene ambiguous. Deletions cut 5 bases from V and 0 bases from J, with 5 bases between. From germline, CDR1 is SGHTA and CDR2 FQGNSA. The CDR3 sequence is 12 residues long.

The rearrangement uses TRBV28 and TRBJ2-3; 11 nucleotides align to TRBD1. Germline CDR1 is MDHEN and CDR2 is SYDVKM. Trimming cost V 5 bases and J 9 bases; bases outside gene matches: 7. This CDR3 has 14 residues. The CDR3 sequence: CASSPPGQGGTQYF. CDR3 sequence (DNA): TGTGCCAGCAGTCCGCCGGGACAGGGGGGGACGCAGTATTTT.

This clonotype appeared a few times. The J gene is TRBJ2-2, the V gene TRBV6-2 or TRBV6-3, with D perhaps matching TRBD2 (7 bases). Trimming cost V 10 bases and J 6 bases, with 18 bases left between them. The CDR3 covers 14 residues. Germline loops: CDR1 MNHEY, CDR2 SVGEGT. CDR3: CATSPRGAAGELFF. In nucleotides, the CDR3 is TGTGCCACGAGCCCCCGGGGGGCGGCCGGGGAGCTGTTTTTT.

The rearrangement uses TRBV6-6 and TRBJ2-6; the D gene could be TRBD1 or TRBD2 (5 bases each). Germline V CDR1 and CDR2: MNHNY, SVGAGI (reference sequence). V was pared by 3 bases and J by 1 base, with 22 bases between. The CDR3 is 20 residues long. The CDR3 here is CASSYIPPGPMDSGANVLTF. The CDR3 DNA sequence: TGTGCCAGCAGTTATATTCCCCCGGGACCGATGGATTCTGGGGCCAACGTCCTGACTTTC.